Presented here are 27 T cell receptor beta chains from one specimen sequenced in a study of vaccination and CD4 T cells after COVID-19 (dated 2022 in TCRdb). The method was PCR. This sample was sequenced with an Illumina iSeq 100. In-frame beta chains were kept once TCRdb had trimmed the public reads at Q25 with fastp and called clones with MiXCR. CDR3 protein duplicates are merged, each entry listing the most common genes and DNA. The sample table lists about 20,000 distinct CDR3 sequences, approximately 60% of them with a count of one. Jointly, the top ten make up roughly 1.1% of the sample. Source: CD4+ T cells from blood, taken after SARS-CoV-2 vaccination. The receptors come from a human donor who had recovered from COVID-19.

The chain combines TRBV10-3 with TRBJ1-2, with 8 bases that match TRBD1. V shed 3 bases, J shed 2 bases, and the junction held 11 bases outside the gene matches. CDR3 size: 17 residues. The germline CDR1 and CDR2 sequences are ENHRY and SYGVKD. CDR3 sequence (DNA): TGTGCCATCAGTGAACGAGACAGGGGCATCTCCAACTATGGCTACACCTTC. Encoded protein: CAISERDRGISNYGYTF.

The chain carries TRBV20-1 and TRBJ2-7; tentatively, D is TRBD1 or TRBD2 (6 bases each). CDR3 length: 12 amino acids. Per the germline V gene, CDR1 is DFQATT and CDR2 is SNEGSKA (reference sequence). Trimming took off 3 bases at V and 3 bases at J, with 9 bases between the two ends. CDR3 DNA sequence: TGCAGTGCTAGGAGGGGGGTCTACGAGCAGTACTTC. It yields the protein CSARRGVYEQYF.

This chain connects TRBV6-1 to TRBJ2-1; no firm D call. Germline V lookup: CDR1 MNHNS, CDR2 SASEGT. V gave up 1 base and J gave up 11 bases, with 6 bases separating them. The CDR3 length is 11 residues. The CDR3 is CASSEVRQQFF. The CDR3, as DNA: TGTGCCAGCAGTGAAGTAAGGCAGCAGTTCTTC.

This clonotype was found a few times. The chain joins TRBV4-1 to TRBJ2-5; D uncertain. CDR1 and CDR2 from the germline V gene are MGHRA and YSYEKL. This CDR3 is built from 14 residues. V was pared by 1 base and J by 4 bases, with 10 bases between. The CDR3, as DNA: TGCGCCAGCAGCCAAGTTGCGTTCTTAGAGACCCAGTACTTC. It translates to CASSQVAFLETQYF.

For the CDR3, the DNA is TGTGCCTGGGGGACAGGGCGACAGCCCCAGCATTTT. Protein product: CAWGTGRQPQHF. This chain connects TRBV30 to TRBJ1-5; 9 bases align to TRBD1. J gave up 7 bases and V 5 bases, and 3 bases lay outside the gene matches. Per the germline V gene, CDR1 is GTSNPN and CDR2 is SVGIG (reference sequence). This CDR3 is 12 amino acids long.

The rearrangement joins TRBV2 to TRBJ2-1, with 8 bases matching TRBD2. Trimming took 5 bases from V and 0 from J; bases not matched to a gene: 3. This CDR3 region has 15 residues. Germline V gives CDR1 SNHLY, CDR2 FYNNEI. The CDR3 DNA reads as TGTGCCAGCAGTAGCGGGAGAAGCTCCTACAATGAGCAGTTCTTC. It yields the protein CASSSGRSSYNEQFF.

The chain uses TRBV4-2 and TRBJ2-1; TRBD2 matches 12 bases. The junction had 17 bases not matched to a gene; V was cut back by 4 bases and J by 7 bases. This CDR3 is 19 amino acids long. Germline loops: CDR1 LGHNA, CDR2 YNFKEQ. CDR3 nucleotide sequence: TGTGCCAGCAGCCCCCGGGACAGAAGACTAGCGGGAGCGGCGAATGAGCAGTTCTTC. Protein: CASSPRDRRLAGAANEQFF.

This clonotype was recorded a few times. The gene calls are TRBV6-5 and TRBJ1-1; D possibly corresponds to TRBD1 (5 bases). This CDR3 spans 15 amino acids. Per the germline V gene, CDR1 is MNHEY and CDR2 is SVGAGI. V was cut by 0 bases and J by 1 base, with 9 bases left in between. This chain's CDR3 is CASSYSTERNTEAFF. The DNA of the CDR3 is TGTGCCAGCAGTTACTCGACAGAAAGGAACACTGAAGCTTTCTTT.

The V and J genes are TRBV10-2 and TRBJ1-5, with 10 bases aligning to TRBD1. V shed 9 bases, J shed 0 bases, and the junction held 5 bases outside the gene matches. The CDR3 covers 15 residues. CDR1 and CDR2 (germline): WSHSY, SAAADI. DNA of the CDR3: TGCGCCAGTCGGACAGGGGGTTATAGCAATCAGCCCCAGCATTTT. Translation gives CASRTGGYSNQPQHF.

The V and J genes are TRBV20-1 and TRBJ2-7; maybe TRBD2 (6 bases). CDR1 and CDR2 (germline): DFQATT, SNEGSKA (reference sequence). The CDR3 covers 13 residues. V lost 6 bases and J lost 2, with 14 bases in between. The DNA of the CDR3 is TGCAGTGCCCGGACTATTGAGCCCTACGAGCAGTACTTC. This sequence encodes CSARTIEPYEQYF.

V usage is TRBV7-3 and J usage is TRBJ2-5, with D possibly TRBD2 on 6 matching bases. Germline-derived CDR1 and CDR2 are SGHTA and FQGTGA. V dropped 0 bases and J dropped 5 bases, with 13 bases sitting between them. This CDR3 spans 15 amino acids. The CDR3 sequence is CASSLTGGVGETQYF. In nucleotides, the CDR3 is TGTGCCAGCAGCTTAACCGGGGGAGTCGGGGAGACCCAGTACTTC.

In this sample, this clonotype turned up a few times. V is TRBV6-5 and J is TRBJ1-5, with D possibly matching TRBD1 (5 bases). CDR3 length: 16 amino acids. V lost 0 bases and J 7 bases, leaving 16 bases between the germline ends. Germline-derived CDR1 and CDR2 are MNHEY and SVGAGI. In DNA, the CDR3 is TGTGCCAGCAGTTACTCGGCCAGCGCGGGGGGGCAGCCCCAGCATTTT. Protein sequence: CASSYSASAGGQPQHF.

A single count supports this clonotype. The rearrangement joins TRBV5-1 to TRBJ2-7; D possibly corresponds to TRBD2 (6 bases). V dropped 2 bases and J dropped 7 bases, with 19 bases sitting between them. The CDR3 runs 15 residues. The germline gives CDR1 SGHRS, CDR2 YFSETQ. This CDR3 is CASSFDTRVGGEQYF. In nucleotides, the CDR3 is TGCGCCAGCAGCTTTGATACTAGGGTCGGGGGTGAGCAGTACTTC. Based on the CDR3 plus reference TRBV5-1 and TRBJ2-7, the full variable domain is KAGVTQTPRYLIKTRGQQVTLSCSPISGHRSVSWYQQTPGQGLQFLFEYFSETQRNKGNFPGRFSGRQFSNSRSEMNVSTLELGDSALYLCASSFDTRVGGEQYFGPGTRLTVT.

J is TRBJ1-5 and V is TRBV6-1; TRBD1 is a possible D gene (6 bases). Germline CDR1 MNHNS, CDR2 SASEGT. This CDR3 comprises 15 residues. V was pared by 9 bases and J by 4 bases, with 19 bases between. CDR3 in DNA: TGTGCCAGTACCTACCGGGACACCGGGAATCAGCCCCAGCATTTT. Translated: CASTYRDTGNQPQHF.

This clonotype turned up a few times. The chain has TRBV20-1 and TRBJ1-1; the D gene is possibly TRBD1 (5 bases). The length of the CDR3 is 12 residues. CDR1 is DFQATT and CDR2 is SNEGSKA in the germline V gene (reference sequence). V was pared by 5 bases and J by 0 bases, with 7 bases between. The CDR3 DNA reads TGCAGTGCTTTAGGGGTGAACACTGAAGCTTTCTTT. This codes for CSALGVNTEAFF.

The chain combines TRBV6-1 with TRBJ2-7; TRBD2 agrees at 14 bases. Per the germline V gene, CDR1 is MNHNS and CDR2 is SASEGT. The CDR3 covers 17 residues. The V gene end was trimmed by 5 bases and the J gene end by 0 bases; junction bases not matched to a gene: 6. The CDR3 region has the DNA TGTGCCAGCAGTCGAATAGGGACTAGCGGGAGCTCCTACGAGCAGTACTTC. Its translation is CASSRIGTSGSSYEQYF.

This chain connects TRBV6-5 to TRBJ2-2; tentatively, D is TRBD1 (5 bases). The CDR3 is made up of 18 amino acids. V lost 2 bases and J 3 bases, leaving 19 bases between the germline ends. From germline, CDR1 is MNHEY and CDR2 SVGAGI. The DNA for the CDR3 is TGTGCCAGCAGTTACCGCGCTGGACACCTCCCGGACACCGGGGAGCTGTTTTTT. Its translation is CASSYRAGHLPDTGELFF.

V usage is TRBV20-1 and J usage is TRBJ2-5; D not resolved. V was trimmed by 3 bases and J by 5 bases, leaving 7 bases between them. CDR1 DFQATT and CDR2 SNEGSKA come from the germline V gene (reference sequence). The CDR3 is 11 amino acids. CDR3 sequence (DNA): TGCAGTGCTAGTCTTTACGAGACCCAGTACTTC. Its protein product is CSASLYETQYF.

CDR3 coding DNA: TGTGCCTGGAGTGGTGGGAGGGCCATAGATACGCAGTATTTT. Amino acids: CAWSGGRAIDTQYF. This rearrangement joins TRBV30 to TRBJ2-3; 7 positions agree with TRBD2. The length of the CDR3 is 14 residues. Germline trimming cut 1 base from V and 5 bases from J; bases unmatched to any gene: 6. Looked up from germline, CDR1 is GTSNPN and CDR2 is SVGIG (reference sequence). The variable domain in full, completed from reference TRBV30 and TRBJ2-3, reads SQTIHQWPATLVQPVGSPLSLECTVEGTSNPNLYWYRQAAGRGLQLLFYSVGIGQISSEVPQNLSASRPQDRQFILSSKKLLLSDSGFYLCAWSGGRAIDTQYFGPGTRLTVL.

The chain carries TRBV4-3 and TRBJ1-4; 7 positions match TRBD1. This CDR3 contains 16 residues. V shed 3 bases, J shed 3 bases, and the junction held 7 bases outside the gene matches. Germline CDR1 LGHNA, CDR2 YSLEER. The CDR3 spells CASSQGTGAPNEKLFF. As DNA, the CDR3 is TGCGCCAGCAGCCAGGGTACAGGGGCCCCTAATGAAAAACTGTTTTTT.

This chain uses TRBV19 with TRBJ2-4; no reliable D call. Germline loops: CDR1 LNHDA, CDR2 SQIVND (reference sequence). The CDR3 runs 11 residues. Trimming pared 6 bases from V and 8 bases from J, leaving 8 bases between. CDR3: CASRTNDIQYF. The CDR3 DNA reads TGTGCCAGTAGGACAAATGACATTCAGTACTTC.

This chain joins TRBV18 and TRBJ1-5, with D possibly being TRBD1 (5 bases). Germline CDR1 reads KGHSH; CDR2 reads LQKENI. This CDR3 spans 16 amino acids. V was trimmed by 3 bases and J by 6 bases, leaving 18 bases between them. CDR3 loop: CASSPSAGGGTQPQHF. The CDR3 DNA reads as TGTGCCAGCTCACCCTCGGCGGGTGGGGGGACTCAGCCCCAGCATTTT. The entire variable domain, with the rest obtained from reference TRBV18 and TRBJ1-5, is as follows: NAGVMQNPRHLVRRRGQEARLRCSPMKGHSHVYWYRQLPEEGLKFMVYLQKENIIDESGMPKERFSAEFPKEGPSILRIQQVVRGDSAAYFCASSPSAGGGTQPQHFGDGTRLSIL.

This clonotype came up once. The chain recombines TRBV12-3 or TRBV12-4 with TRBJ2-7; 8 nucleotides align to TRBD1. Trimming cost V 5 bases and J 0 bases; bases outside gene matches: 9. The CDR3 sequence is 16 residues long. CDR3 sequence reads: CASSHDRGYASYEQYF. The CDR3 region has the DNA TGTGCCAGCAGTCACGACAGGGGTTATGCCTCCTACGAGCAGTACTTC.

CDR3 bases: TGTGCCAGCAGCTATGCACAGGGGCAAGATACGCAGTATTTT. Its translation is CASSYAQGQDTQYF. J is TRBJ2-3 and V is TRBV6-1; 7 bases map to TRBD1. CDR1 MNHNS and CDR2 SASEGT come from the germline V gene. CDR3 length equals 14 residues. V trimming: 6 bases; J trimming: 5 bases; junction bases outside the gene matches: 8.

The chain recombines TRBV20-1 with TRBJ2-4; D is tentatively TRBD1 or TRBD2 (5 bases each). CDR1 and CDR2 from the germline V gene are DFQATT and SNEGSKA (reference sequence). V was shortened by 8 bases and J by 7 bases, with 15 bases between the two germline ends. The CDR3 length is 12 residues. CDR3 in amino acids: CSSDSGGNIQYF. The CDR3, as DNA: TGCAGTTCAGACAGCGGTGGGAACATTCAGTACTTC.

Only a few counts were recorded for this clonotype. The chain is built from TRBV6-1 and TRBJ1-2; 11 nucleotides line up with TRBD1. The CDR3 consists of 14 residues. The junction had 4 bases not matched to a gene; V was cut back by 5 bases and J by 5 bases. In germline, CDR1 is MNHNS, CDR2 SASEGT. CDR3 nucleotides: TGTGCCAGCAGTCCCGGGACAGGGGGGTATGGCTACACCTTC. Translation gives CASSPGTGGYGYTF.

The chain joins TRBV21-1 to TRBJ2-5; TRBD2 is the table's D call and was not checked against the DNA. TRBV21-1 is recorded as a pseudogene. CDR3 length: 17 amino acids. CDR3 sequence reads: CASSKTSGRASQETQYF. In DNA form, the CDR3 reads TGTGCCAGCAGCAAGACTAGCGGGAGGGCCTCCCAAGAGACCCAGTACTTC.